Below, 18 T cell receptor beta chains from the same sample are listed, as sequenced in a study of blood T cell repertoires in COVID-19. Profiling relied on immunoSEQ multiplex PCR, and the TCRdb table lists in-frame clones only, not all of them. The table shows roughly 240,000 clones, with roughly four fifths occurring only once. The sequenced sample consisted of PBMCs or T cells enriched from blood (not recorded which). The receptors were gathered from a woman aged 40 to 50 who had been exposed to COVID-19.

The genes are TRBV18 and TRBJ1-4; possibly TRBD1 for D (5 bases). Germline V CDR1 and CDR2: KGHSH, LQKENI. V was shortened by 6 bases and J by 4 bases, with 15 bases between the two germline ends. CDR3 length: 15 amino acids. The CDR3 sequence is CASSTPGKSNEKLFF. CDR3 nucleotides: TGTGCCAGCTCGACGCCAGGGAAGAGTAATGAAAAACTGTTTTTT.

Details on this clone: Different DNA sequences within this sample yield the same CDR3. V usage is TRBV11-2 and J usage is TRBJ2-5; no clear D gene. The germline V and J ends were trimmed by 1 base and 3 bases, with 3 bases remaining between them. Germline CDR1 reads SGHAT; CDR2 reads FQNNGV. The CDR3 sequence is 12 residues long. For the CDR3, the DNA is TGTGCCAGCAGCTTAGCGGAAGAGACCCAGTACTTC. Protein sequence: CASSLAEETQYF.

The CDR3 DNA sequence: TGTGCCAGCAGCGCTAGGACTACGAACACCGGGGAGCTGTTTTTT. It specifies CASSARTTNTGELFF. The chain links TRBV6-5 to TRBJ2-2, with D tentatively TRBD2 (6 bases). V lost 6 bases and J 0 bases, leaving 11 bases between the germline ends. The germline CDR1 and CDR2 sequences are MNHEY and SVGAGI. CDR3 length: 15 residues.

Only one count was recorded for this clone. V usage is TRBV28 and J usage is TRBJ1-5, with D unresolved. This CDR3 is built from 21 residues. The V and J ends lost 5 bases and 0 bases respectively, with 29 bases between them. The V gene's germline CDR1 is MDHEN and CDR2 SYDVKM. CDR3 bases: TGTGCCAGCAGTCTAATGCGGTGGGAGACAATCCGTCTGTATAGCAATCAGCCCCAGCATTTT. Residues: CASSLMRWETIRLYSNQPQHF.

The J gene is TRBJ2-3, the V gene TRBV9, with TRBD1 identical over 8 bases. CDR1 SGDLS and CDR2 YYNGEE come from the germline V gene. The CDR3 has 16 residues. With V trimmed by 0 bases and J by 4 bases, 7 bases remained unmatched. The CDR3 loop is CASSVAGTGLPDTQYF. CDR3 DNA sequence: TGTGCCAGCAGCGTAGCGGGGACAGGACTCCCAGATACGCAGTATTTT.

The genes are TRBV29-1 and TRBJ2-1; unclear D gene. The germline gives CDR1 SQVTM, CDR2 ANQGSEA. Trimming stripped 6 bases from V and 0 bases from J, with 9 bases between. This CDR3 is 13 amino acids long. For the CDR3, the DNA is TGCAGCGTGGCAGAACGCTCCTACAATGAGCAGTTCTTC. This encodes CSVAERSYNEQFF.

This rearrangement joins TRBV4-1 to TRBJ1-4, with D uncertain. Germline CDR1 is MGHRA and CDR2 is YSYEKL. The CDR3 totals 17 residues. The germline V and J ends were trimmed by 4 bases and 0 bases, with 15 bases remaining between them. The CDR3 DNA reads TGCGCCAGCAGCCCGGAGGAGGGAAGGGCAACTAATGAAAAACTGTTTTTT. It yields the protein CASSPEEGRATNEKLFF.

The chain links TRBV7-8 to TRBJ2-7, with D maybe TRBD1 (6 bases). Germline V gene data show CDR1 as SGHVS and CDR2 as FQNEAQ. CDR3 length: 11 amino acids. The germline V and J ends were trimmed by 4 bases and 5 bases, with 6 bases remaining between them. CDR3 sequence (DNA): TGTGCCAGCAGCTGGGACAACGAGCAGTACTTC. As protein: CASSWDNEQYF.

This clone was found a few times. This rearrangement joins TRBV5-4 to TRBJ1-1; D is undetermined. The CDR3 length is 14 residues. Germline loops: CDR1 SGHNT, CDR2 YYREEE (reference sequence). V was clipped by 1 base and J by 4 bases, with 11 bases between them. This chain's CDR3 is CASSLTYPVTEAFF. The CDR3 DNA reads TGTGCCAGCAGCTTGACTTACCCCGTCACTGAAGCTTTCTTT.

V gene TRBV5-1 combines with J gene TRBJ2-5; perhaps TRBD1 as D (5 bases). There are 13 residues in the CDR3. V lost 7 bases, J lost 4 bases, and 14 bases lay in between. Germline V gives CDR1 SGHRS, CDR2 YFSETQ. Here the CDR3 reads CASHFGQGETQYF. Written as DNA, the CDR3 is TGCGCCAGCCACTTCGGCCAGGGAGAGACCCAGTACTTC.

The chain joins TRBV11-2 to TRBJ1-4; D is perhaps TRBD1 (5 bases). Trimming removed 5 bases from V and 8 bases from J, with 18 bases in between. CDR1 SGHAT and CDR2 FQNNGV come from the germline V gene. This CDR3 is 15 amino acids long. DNA for the CDR3: TGTGCCAGCAGCCGAGAAGCAGGGATGGGGGAAAAACTGTTTTTT. It translates to CASSREAGMGEKLFF.

The chain links TRBV14 to TRBJ2-1; 12 bases map to TRBD2. With V trimmed by 10 bases and J by 5 bases, 9 bases remained unmatched. The CDR3 totals 15 residues. Looked up from germline, CDR1 is SGHDN and CDR2 is FVKESK. CDR3 sequence reads: CATSLRLAGDNEQFF. The CDR3 nucleotides read TGTGCCACCTCACTTAGACTAGCGGGGGACAATGAGCAGTTCTTC.

The chain links TRBV5-1 to TRBJ2-7; no firm D call. Trimming cost V 6 bases and J 0 bases, with 13 bases left between them. This CDR3 has 14 amino acids. Germline V gives CDR1 SGHRS, CDR2 YFSETQ. CDR3 protein: CASTRQASSYEQYF. As DNA, the CDR3 is TGCGCCAGCACAAGGCAGGCCAGCTCCTACGAGCAGTACTTC.

V usage is TRBV19 and J usage is TRBJ1-5, with no clear D. This CDR3 has 13 residues. V dropped 5 bases and J dropped 5 bases, with 10 bases sitting between them. The V gene's germline CDR1 is LNHDA and CDR2 SQIVND (reference sequence). The CDR3 region is CASSLNRDQPQHF. Written as DNA, the CDR3 is TGTGCCAGTAGTCTTAACCGAGATCAGCCCCAGCATTTT.

This clone has only one observation. The rearrangement uses TRBV18 and TRBJ1-2; the D gene is possibly TRBD1 (6 bases). CDR3 length: 15 residues. CDR1 is KGHSH, CDR2 LQKENI, per germline. V was trimmed by 4 bases and J by 2 bases, leaving 14 bases between them. The CDR3 sequence is CASSLAGGSNYGYTF. CDR3 bases: TGTGCCAGCTCACTAGCGGGGGGCTCGAACTATGGCTACACCTTC.

The gene calls are TRBV3-1 (or the pseudogene TRBV3-2) and TRBJ2-2; possible D gene TRBD1, 5 bases. Germline loops: CDR1 LGHDT, CDR2 YNNKEL (reference sequence). The CDR3 spans 14 residues. V was shortened by 3 bases and J by 4 bases, with 9 bases between the two germline ends. The chain's CDR3 is CASSQRQSTGELFF. The CDR3 DNA reads as TGTGCCAGCAGCCAGAGACAGTCCACCGGGGAGCTGTTTTTT.

This clone appeared once. The chain has TRBV5-1 and TRBJ2-7; 8 positions match TRBD1. J gave up 3 bases and V 3 bases, and 8 bases lay outside the gene matches. The V gene's germline CDR1 is SGHRS and CDR2 YFSETQ. The CDR3 is 15 residues long. The CDR3 region has the DNA TGCGCCAGCAGCTGGACAGGGCCCGAAAACTACGAGCAGTACTTC. This translates into CASSWTGPENYEQYF.

The rearrangement joins TRBV30 to TRBJ2-7, with 10 bases lining up with TRBD1. V lost 3 bases to trimming and J lost 11 bases; unmatched junction nucleotides: 7. Per the germline V gene, CDR1 is GTSNPN and CDR2 is SVGIG (reference sequence). The CDR3 extends over 12 amino acids. Here the CDR3 DNA reads TGTGCCTGGAGCGAGGGACAGGGGAGCAAGTACTTC. It codes for CAWSEGQGSKYF.